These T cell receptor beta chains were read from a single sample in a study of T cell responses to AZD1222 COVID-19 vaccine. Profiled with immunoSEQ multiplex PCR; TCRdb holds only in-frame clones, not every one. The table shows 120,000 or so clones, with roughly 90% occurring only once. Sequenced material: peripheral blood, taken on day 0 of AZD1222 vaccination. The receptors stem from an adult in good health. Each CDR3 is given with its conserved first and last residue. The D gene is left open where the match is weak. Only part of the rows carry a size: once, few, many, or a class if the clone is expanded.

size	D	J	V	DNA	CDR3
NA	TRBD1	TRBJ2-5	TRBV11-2	TGTGCCAGCAGCCCAAACAGGGGGACCCAGTACTTC	CASSPNRGTQYF
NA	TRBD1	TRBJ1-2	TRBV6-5	TGTGCCAGCAACCCACAGGGGGCCAGCGGGGGCTACACCTTC	CASNPQGASGGYTF
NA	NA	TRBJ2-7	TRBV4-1	TGCGCCAGCAGCCAAGAGAGTTTACCAGGAGGCGAGCAGTACTTC	CASSQESLPGGEQYF
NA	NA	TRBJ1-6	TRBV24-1	TGTGCCACCCGGGTTAAGGTGATGCGGAGCTCACCCCTCCACTTT	CATRVKVMRSSPLHF
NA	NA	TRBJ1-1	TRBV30	TGTGCCTGGGGGGGACACACCGGAGTGAACACTGAAGCTTTCTTT	CAWGGHTGVNTEAFF
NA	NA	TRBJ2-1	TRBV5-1	TGCGCCAGCAGCTTGAGTAGGGGAAATGAGCAGTTCTTC	CASSLSRGNEQFF
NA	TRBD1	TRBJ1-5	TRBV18	TGTGCCAGCTCACCACAGGGGGCATCAGGCAATCAGCCCCAGCATTTT	CASSPQGASGNQPQHF
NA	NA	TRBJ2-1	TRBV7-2	TGTGCCAGCAGCTTGGGACAACTCACCTACAATGAGCAGTTCTTC	CASSLGQLTYNEQFF
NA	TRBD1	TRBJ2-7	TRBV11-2	TGTGCCAGCAGCTCCTCGACAGGGTCACACGAGCAGTACTTC	CASSSSTGSHEQYF
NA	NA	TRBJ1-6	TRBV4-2	TGTGCCAGCAGCCAAAGACCAGGGGTGGCGGATTCACCCCTCCACTTT	CASSQRPGVADSPLHF
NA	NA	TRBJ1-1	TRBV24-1	TGTGCCACCAGTGATTTTTGGGGGGACACTGAAGCTTTCTTT	CATSDFWGDTEAFF
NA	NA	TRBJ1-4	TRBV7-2	TGTGCCAGCAGCTCATCCTACAGGGCCCCGGGAGAAAAACTGTTTTTT	CASSSSYRAPGEKLFF
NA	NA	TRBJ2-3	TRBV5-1	TGCGCCAGCAGCTTGGACAGGATAAGCACAGATACGCAGTATTTT	CASSLDRISTDTQYF
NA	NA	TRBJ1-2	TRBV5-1	TGCGCCAGCAGCCGGGCCCAGGCAAACGGCTACACCTTC	CASSRAQANGYTF
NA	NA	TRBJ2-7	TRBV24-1	TGTGCCACCAGTAGTCCTCTTACCTACGAGCAGTACTTC	CATSSPLTYEQYF
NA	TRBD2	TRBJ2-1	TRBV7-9	TGTGCCAGCAGCTCATTGACTAGCGGGAGGCCCGAGCAGTTCTTC	CASSSLTSGRPEQFF
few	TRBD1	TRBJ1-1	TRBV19	TGTGCCAGTAGCCGCATCCGGACAGGCTCTGAAGCTTTCTTT	CASSRIRTGSEAFF
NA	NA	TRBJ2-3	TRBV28	TGTGCCAGCAGCTCCTCCGGGACCCTCACAGATACGCAGTATTTT	CASSSSGTLTDTQYF
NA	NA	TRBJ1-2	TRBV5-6	TGTGCCAGCAGCGTGGACAGTTATGGCTACACCTTC	CASSVDSYGYTF
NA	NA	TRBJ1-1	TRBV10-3	TGTGCCATCAGTGAGCCAGGTACTGAAGCTTTCTTT	CAISEPGTEAFF
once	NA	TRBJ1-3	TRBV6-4	TGTGCCAGCAGGGAATCGGGAAACACCATATATTTT	CASRESGNTIYF
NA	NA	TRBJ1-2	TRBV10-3	TGTGCCATCAGTGAGTCAACCGGGCCGGGCTACACCTTC	CAISESTGPGYTF
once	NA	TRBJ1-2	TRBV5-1	TGCGCCAGCAGCCGAACCCCAGGGGAGGTTGATGGCTACACCTTC	CASSRTPGEVDGYTF
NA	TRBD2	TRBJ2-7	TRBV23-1	TGCGCCAGCCAAGCGGCCGGGACTAGCGGGAGGGATCCCTACGAGCAGTACTTC	CASQAAGTSGRDPYEQYF